Shown below are 25 T cell receptor beta chains from a single sample sequenced in a study of cytomegalovirus exposure and HLA in healthy donors. A multiplex PCR was run with 60 Vbeta primers and 13 Jbeta primers. This table comes from immunoSEQ multiplex PCR, and its TCRdb copy is limited to in-frame clones, with some not included. The sample includes just under 95,000 clones, roughly four fifths of them seen just once. The specimen sequenced was PBMCs. Receptors were obtained from a human donor in good health.

This clone was detected only once. J is TRBJ2-1 and V is TRBV6-1; perhaps TRBD2 as D (6 bases). The length of the CDR3 is 15 residues. Between the trimmed V and J ends, which lost 5 bases and 0 bases, there was a span of 11 bases. The germline CDR1 and CDR2 sequences are MNHNS and SASEGT. The CDR3 nucleotides are TGTGCCAGCAGTTCTATAGCGGTCTCCTACAATGAGCAGTTCTTC. It encodes CASSSIAVSYNEQFF.

The chain is built from TRBV9 and TRBJ1-5; 8 positions match TRBD1. The CDR3 runs to 15 residues. V was clipped by 3 bases and J by 7 bases; unmatched bases: 9. Germline values: CDR1 SGDLS, CDR2 YYNGEE. CDR3 residues: CASSETGDPSQPQHF. CDR3 bases: TGTGCCAGCAGCGAGACAGGGGATCCAAGCCAGCCCCAGCATTTT.

The chain carries TRBV2 and TRBJ1-2; the match to TRBD1 covers 7 bases. The CDR3 covers 12 residues. The V gene's germline CDR1 is SNHLY and CDR2 FYNNEI. V lost 6 bases to trimming and J lost 4 bases; unmatched junction nucleotides: 2. The CDR3: CASRQGSYGYTF. In DNA form, the CDR3 reads TGTGCCAGCAGACAGGGGAGCTATGGCTACACCTTC.

Of note for this clone: Different DNA sequences within this sample yield the same CDR3. The chain is built from TRBV5-5 and TRBJ2-7; 8 bases are a match to TRBD1. This CDR3 is 15 amino acids long. Trimming at V came to 4 bases and at J to 4 bases, leaving 10 bases not matched to a gene. The germline V gene has CDR1 SGHKS and CDR2 YYEKEE (reference sequence). This CDR3 is CASSLLGQGAYEQYF. CDR3 DNA sequence: TGTGCCAGCAGCCTCCTGGGGCAGGGGGCTTACGAGCAGTACTTC.

This chain connects TRBV4-1 to TRBJ1-3, with 7 positions matching TRBD1. Germline CDR1 and CDR2: MGHRA and YSYEKL. J was trimmed by 2 bases and V by 0 bases; bases with no gene match: 7. This CDR3 contains 17 residues. DNA of the CDR3: TGCGCCAGCAGCCAAGACCCCCCAACAGGGGCTGGAAACACCATATATTTT. Residues: CASSQDPPTGAGNTIYF.

V usage is TRBV14 and J usage is TRBJ2-5; no definite D call. Germline assignment: CDR1 SGHDN and CDR2 FVKESK. The CDR3 is 13 amino acids. Trimming pared 1 base from V and 3 bases from J, leaving 6 bases between. DNA for the CDR3: TGTGCCAGCAGCCAAGTTTTCGAAGAGACCCAGTACTTC. It encodes CASSQVFEETQYF.

The chain recombines TRBV28 with TRBJ1-4; no clear D. Germline V lookup: CDR1 MDHEN, CDR2 SYDVKM. The CDR3 sequence is 14 residues long. V was cut by 2 bases and J by 9 bases, with 13 bases left in between. The CDR3 sequence: CASSLPGPGQKLFF. CDR3 in DNA: TGTGCCAGCAGTTTACCTGGCCCGGGTCAAAAACTGTTTTTT.

The chain employs TRBV15 and TRBJ1-5; perhaps TRBD1 as D (5 bases). Germline V gene lookup returns CDR1 LNHNV and CDR2 YYDKDF (reference sequence). The CDR3 runs 16 residues. V was trimmed by 0 bases and J by 3 bases, leaving 12 bases between them. The DNA of the CDR3 is TGTGCCACCAGCAGAGACACTGGGGCACCCAATCAGCCCCAGCATTTT. It translates to CATSRDTGAPNQPQHF.

This clone was detected a few times. The rearrangement joins TRBV5-4 to TRBJ1-1; D not certain. The CDR3 has 12 amino acids. The V and J ends lost 2 bases and 2 bases respectively, with 4 bases between them. Germline-derived CDR1 and CDR2 are SGHNT and YYREEE (reference sequence). CDR3 amino acids: CASSLLNTEAFF. CDR3 bases: TGTGCCAGCAGCTTACTTAACACTGAAGCTTTCTTT.

V and J are TRBV7-9 and TRBJ2-5; the match to TRBD1 covers 8 bases. Looked up from germline, CDR1 is SEHNR and CDR2 is FQNEAQ (reference sequence). This CDR3 is 14 amino acids long. V trimming: 4 bases; J trimming: 5 bases; junction bases outside the gene matches: 6. CDR3 sequence: CASSSSDRAETQYF. The CDR3 DNA follows: TGTGCCAGCAGCTCGTCGGACAGGGCGGAGACCCAGTACTTC.

Note on this clone: At one boundary the junction diverges from the germline segment, which might be a read error. The chain combines TRBV7-7 with TRBJ2-3; tentative D call: TRBD1 (5 bases). This CDR3 is built from 15 residues. In germline, CDR1 is SSHAT, CDR2 FNYEAQ (reference sequence). The CDR3 sequence: CASSLKGAGTDTQYF. CDR3 nucleotide sequence: TGTGCTAGCAGCTTAAAAGGGGCTGGCACAGATACGCAGTATTTT.

The chain employs TRBV12-5 and TRBJ2-7; 8 nucleotides match TRBD2. Germline values: CDR1 LGHNT, CDR2 FRNRAP. After removal of 5 bases from V and 0 bases from J, the junction contained 9 bases not matched to a gene. The CDR3 runs 16 residues. The CDR3 DNA reads as TGTGCTAGTGGTCCCGTCCGGGGGGGGAGCTCCTACGAGCAGTACTTC. Protein: CASGPVRGGSSYEQYF. Complete variable domain (other parts from reference TRBV12-5 and TRBJ2-7): DARVTQTPRHKVTEMGQEVTMRCQPILGHNTVFWYRQTMMQGLELLAYFRNRAPLDDSGMPKDRFSAEMPDATLATLKIQPSEPRDSAVYFCASGPVRGGSSYEQYFGPGTRLTVT.

This clone has just a few counts. The chain recombines TRBV4-2 with TRBJ2-5; D uncertain. V was trimmed by 0 bases and J by 4 bases, leaving 6 bases between them. This CDR3 region has 13 residues. Germline loops: CDR1 LGHNA, CDR2 YNFKEQ. The CDR3 bases are TGTGCCAGCAGCCAAGATCTGGCAGAGACCCAGTACTTC. The encoded protein is CASSQDLAETQYF.

The chain uses TRBV28 and TRBJ1-1, with a possible D match to TRBD1 (6 bases). The V gene lost 3 bases and the J gene lost 6 bases, with 14 bases spanning the gap. Germline V gene sequence: CDR1 MDHEN, CDR2 SYDVKM. The CDR3 loop spans 14 amino acids. The CDR3 loop is CASSFPPDSSEAFF. CDR3 DNA: TGTGCCAGCAGTTTTCCTCCGGACAGCTCTGAAGCTTTCTTT.

The CDR3 is CASSLVVMNTEAFF. The CDR3 DNA is TGCGCCAGCAGCTTGGTAGTTATGAACACTGAAGCTTTCTTT. V usage is TRBV5-1 and J usage is TRBJ1-1; no clear D gene. The CDR3 runs 14 residues. Per germline, CDR1 SGHRS and CDR2 YFSETQ. Deletions cut 0 bases from V and 0 bases from J, with 6 bases between.

The J gene is TRBJ2-7, the V gene TRBV15; D not certain. CDR1 is LNHNV and CDR2 is YYDKDF in the germline V gene (reference sequence). Between the trimmed V and J ends, which lost 2 bases and 3 bases, there was a span of 8 bases. CDR3 length: 13 amino acids. The CDR3 nucleotides read TGTGCCACCAGCAGATATGCAGTCTACGAGCAGTACTTC. Its protein is CATSRYAVYEQYF.

This chain uses TRBV18 with TRBJ2-2; D is undetermined. Per germline, CDR1 KGHSH and CDR2 LQKENI. This CDR3 contains 12 residues. The V and J ends lost 8 bases and 4 bases respectively, with 8 bases between them. The CDR3 loop is CASRPGTGELFF. The CDR3 nucleotides are TGTGCCAGCCGGCCAGGCACCGGGGAGCTGTTTTTT.

This chain connects TRBV18 to TRBJ2-1; TRBD2 matches 9 bases. The CDR3 is 14 residues long. Germline assignment: CDR1 KGHSH and CDR2 LQKENI. V was pared by 8 bases and J by 4 bases, with 6 bases of the junction left unmatched. The CDR3 is CASLKTSGYNEQFF. DNA for the CDR3: TGTGCCAGCCTAAAGACTAGCGGTTACAATGAGCAGTTCTTC.

This sequence joins TRBV5-6 and TRBJ1-2; no clear D. Trimming stripped 0 bases from V and 1 base from J, with 7 bases between. In germline, CDR1 is SGHDT, CDR2 YYEEEE. The CDR3 sequence is 14 residues long. This CDR3 is CASSLVHLNYGYTF. The CDR3 DNA reads as TGTGCCAGCAGCTTGGTACACCTTAACTATGGCTACACCTTC.

The chain combines TRBV7-3 with TRBJ2-1; D perhaps matches TRBD2 (5 bases). V lost 1 base, J lost 8 bases, and 9 bases lay in between. The CDR3 contains 13 residues. Germline V gene sequence: CDR1 SGHTA, CDR2 FQGTGA. The CDR3, as DNA: TGTGCCAGCAGCTTAAAACGGCGGGATGAGCAGTTCTTC. It encodes CASSLKRRDEQFF.

J is TRBJ2-3 and V is TRBV5-1; D is undetermined. The CDR3 extends over 15 amino acids. The ends were cut back, 3 bases at V and 0 bases at J, with 11 bases in the middle. Germline CDR1 and CDR2: SGHRS and YFSETQ. The CDR3 coding sequence is TGCGCCAGCAGCTCCCGGGTTAAGAGCACAGATACGCAGTATTTT. Protein product: CASSSRVKSTDTQYF. Full variable domain (missing parts from reference TRBV5-1 and TRBJ2-3): KAGVTQTPRYLIKTRGQQVTLSCSPISGHRSVSWYQQTPGQGLQFLFEYFSETQRNKGNFPGRFSGRQFSNSRSEMNVSTLELGDSALYLCASSSRVKSTDTQYFGPGTRLTVL.

This sequence joins TRBV7-2 and TRBJ1-4; perhaps TRBD1 as D (5 bases). The CDR3 is 14 amino acids. Trimming took off 5 bases at V and 3 bases at J, with 10 bases between the two ends. Germline-derived CDR1 and CDR2 are SGHTA and FQGNSA. The CDR3, as DNA: TGTGCCAGCAGCCCTCGACAGCCTAATGAAAAACTGTTTTTT. The encoded protein is CASSPRQPNEKLFF.

The rearrangement uses TRBV4-1 and TRBJ1-3; possible D gene TRBD1, 5 bases. Trimming removed 8 bases from V and 7 bases from J, with 9 bases in between. CDR1 MGHRA and CDR2 YSYEKL come from the germline V gene. The CDR3 is 11 amino acids. The CDR3 is CASQGYNTIYF. The DNA of the CDR3 is TGCGCCAGCCAGGGTTACAACACCATATATTTT.

V gene TRBV4-1 combines with J gene TRBJ2-1; 10 nucleotides align to TRBD2. The V segment lost 0 bases and the J segment 6 bases; nucleotides outside the gene matches: 2. The CDR3 has 15 residues. Germline V gene data show CDR1 as MGHRA and CDR2 as YSYEKL. CDR3 nucleotide sequence: TGCGCCAGCAGCCAAGAACCTAGCGGGAGCAATGAGCAGTTCTTC. Its protein is CASSQEPSGSNEQFF.

In its sample, this clone was seen once. Other DNA sequences within the sample encode an identical CDR3. The V and J genes are TRBV5-4 and TRBJ2-2, with a tentative D call TRBD2 (6 bases). The length of the CDR3 is 17 residues. The germline V gene encodes CDR1 SGHNT and CDR2 YYREEE (reference sequence). V lost 4 bases to trimming and J lost 4 bases, with 20 bases between them. CDR3 sequence (DNA): TGTGCCAGCAGCCCCGGCGGAGGGCGCACTTCCACCGGGGAGCTGTTTTTT. It yields the protein CASSPGGGRTSTGELFF.